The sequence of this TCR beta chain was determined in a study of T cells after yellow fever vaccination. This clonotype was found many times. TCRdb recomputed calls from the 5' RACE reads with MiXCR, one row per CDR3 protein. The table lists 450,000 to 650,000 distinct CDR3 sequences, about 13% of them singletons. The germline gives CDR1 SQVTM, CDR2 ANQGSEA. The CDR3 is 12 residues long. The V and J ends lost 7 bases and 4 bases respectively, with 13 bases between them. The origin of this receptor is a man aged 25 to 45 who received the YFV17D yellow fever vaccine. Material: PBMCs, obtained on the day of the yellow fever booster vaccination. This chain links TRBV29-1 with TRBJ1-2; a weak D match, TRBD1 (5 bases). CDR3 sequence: CSAGQGGYGYTF. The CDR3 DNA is TGCAGCGCGGGTCAGGGCGGCTATGGCTACACCTTC.